This TCR beta chain was captured in a study of T cells expressing NK-cell markers. Study conclusions and caveats: CD8+ T cells in roughly six donors included dominant NKG2C+ clonotypes at roughly 1.0-8%. Clones of NKG2C+ T cells that had expanded were of unclear HCMV specificity.

Germline V lookup: CDR1 KGHDR, CDR2 SFDVKD. CDR3 size: 19 residues. 5'RACE template switching with UMIs produced the TCR beta cDNA. TCRdb derives one entry per CDR3 protein from the 5' RACE reads, leaving out DNA. The sample table includes just under 150,000 distinct CDR3 sequences. On this clonotype itself: No antigen is known for it.

This receptor was taken from a man younger than 35 in good health. This chain connects TRBV24-1 to TRBJ2-1; no DNA is available, so the TRBD2 call from TCRdb remains unchecked. Sequenced material: blood T cells: a sorted CD56 or NKG2C T cell subset, CD4+ or CD8+ T cells, or bulk PBMC T cells (not recorded which). CDR3 sequence reads: CATSDLTSGTTLGYNEQFF.